The 8 T cell receptor beta chains listed next were all sequenced from one sample in a study of cytomegalovirus exposure and HLA in healthy donors. Primers included in the PCR were 60 Vbeta and 13 Jbeta primers. This table comes from immunoSEQ multiplex PCR, and its TCRdb copy is limited to in-frame clones, with some not included. The sample has some 110,000 clones, around 76% seen once. The sample taken for sequencing was PBMCs. These receptors were obtained from an older woman in good health and CMV-seropositive.

V gene TRBV10-3 combines with J gene TRBJ1-6; a weak D match, TRBD1 (5 bases). V lost 7 bases and J 8 bases, leaving 15 bases between the germline ends. The CDR3 is made up of 14 amino acids. CDR1 and CDR2 from the germline V gene are ENHRY and SYGVKD. The CDR3 coding sequence is TGTGCCATCAATAAGCAGGGTCTGGATTCACCCCTCCACTTT. Its translation: CAINKQGLDSPLHF.

This clone occurred a few times. The chain employs TRBV19 and TRBJ2-4; D is undetermined. Trimming took off 5 bases at V and 0 bases at J, with 8 bases between the two ends. Germline V gene data show CDR1 as LNHDA and CDR2 as SQIVND (reference sequence). This CDR3 comprises 14 residues. The CDR3 nucleotides read TGTGCCAGTAGTTATGCGGCAGCCAAAAACATTCAGTACTTC. Translating it yields CASSYAAAKNIQYF.

A few counts support this clone. This sequence joins TRBV19 and TRBJ2-3; the D gene is possibly TRBD2 (5 bases). Germline V CDR1 and CDR2: LNHDA, SQIVND (reference sequence). This CDR3 region has 16 residues. Deletions cut 5 bases from V and 2 bases from J, with 17 bases between. DNA of the CDR3: TGTGCCAGTAGTGCCCGGACTGGCCGAAACACAGATACGCAGTATTTT. This codes for CASSARTGRNTDTQYF.

The genes are TRBV5-1 and TRBJ2-3; possibly TRBD2 for D (6 bases). CDR1 and CDR2 from the germline V gene are SGHRS and YFSETQ. Trimming took off 7 bases at V and 3 bases at J, with 21 bases between the two ends. This CDR3 region has 16 residues. The CDR3 DNA sequence: TGCGCCAGCCGACGCTCCGAAGGAGGGATTACAGATACGCAGTATTTT. Translated, it gives CASRRSEGGITDTQYF.

The rearrangement links TRBV21-1 to TRBJ2-1; the table's D gene call, TRBD2, was not cross checked with the DNA. TRBV21-1 is noted as a pseudogene. The CDR3 loop spans 12 amino acids. CDR3 loop: CASSNRGLEQFF. The CDR3 DNA reads TGTGCCAGCAGCAACCGGGGGTTAGAGCAGTTCTTC.

V usage is TRBV7-9 and J usage is TRBJ2-5, with D uncertain. The CDR3 is 11 amino acids. Between the trimmed V and J ends, which lost 5 bases and 2 bases, there was a span of 3 bases. CDR1 SEHNR and CDR2 FQNEAQ come from the germline V gene (reference sequence). CDR3 bases: TGTGCCAGCAGCCCTCAAGAGACCCAGTACTTC. Protein sequence: CASSPQETQYF.

The chain employs TRBV5-6 and TRBJ1-4; no definite D call. Per germline, CDR1 SGHDT and CDR2 YYEEEE. Deletions cut 2 bases from V and 5 bases from J, with 16 bases between. The CDR3 covers 16 residues. CDR3 bases: TGTGCCAGCAGCTTTCAGTGGGCAGGAGGGAATGAAAAACTGTTTTTT. This translates into CASSFQWAGGNEKLFF. The full variable domain, rest sourced from reference TRBV5-6 and TRBJ1-4, is DAGVTQSPTHLIKTRGQQVTLRCSPKSGHDTVSWYQQALGQGPQFIFQYYEEEERQRGNFPDRFSGHQFPNYSSELNVNALLLGDSALYLCASSFQWAGGNEKLFFGSGTQLSVL.

Only one count was recorded for this clone. This chain uses TRBV28 with TRBJ1-2; weak D call: TRBD1 (6 bases). Trimming took off 5 bases at V and 3 bases at J, with 16 bases between the two ends. CDR1 and CDR2 from the germline V gene are MDHEN and SYDVKM. The CDR3 contains 15 residues. The CDR3 DNA is TGTGCCAGCAGTCCCGGACAGTCAGGCTACTATGGCTACACCTTC. Protein: CASSPGQSGYYGYTF.